A selection of T cell receptor beta chains follows, all from one sample in a study of T cells expressing NK-cell markers. TCRdb reprocessed the 5' RACE reads and reports one entry per CDR3 protein, with no DNA. This sample's table has about 180,000 distinct CDR3 sequences. Sequences were obtained from blood T cells: a sorted CD56 or NKG2C T cell subset, CD4+ or CD8+ T cells, or bulk PBMC T cells (not recorded which). These receptors originate from a man between 18 and 69 years old in good health. Each CDR3 is given with its conserved first and last residue. Each record gives: V gene, J gene, CDR3 protein.

V: TRBV6-1
J: TRBJ2-5
CDR3: CASSENLGRSLQETQYF

V: TRBV12-3/TRBV12-4
J: TRBJ2-2
CDR3: CASSPGEYTGELFF

V: TRBV27
J: TRBJ2-1
CDR3: CASSLVQGPYNEQFF

V: TRBV2
J: TRBJ2-3
CDR3: CAIKWTGKSTDTQYF

V: TRBV5-5
J: TRBJ2-1
CDR3: CASSDGLGGIYNEQFF

V: TRBV7-8
J: TRBJ1-1
CDR3: CASSPRQGGYSTEAFF

V: TRBV5-1
J: TRBJ2-2
CDR3: CASSDRPGGTGELFF

V: TRBV20-1
J: TRBJ1-2
CDR3: CSATEGLAESYGYTF

V: TRBV28
J: TRBJ2-1
CDR3: CASSGRNEQFF

V: TRBV10-3
J: TRBJ2-7
CDR3: CAISELVSYEQYF

V: TRBV6-2/TRBV6-3
J: TRBJ2-6
CDR3: CATSDSSGANVLTF

V: TRBV6-6
J: TRBJ2-2
CDR3: CAGSTTGELFF

V: TRBV29-1
J: TRBJ1-2
CDR3: CSAPDTGQGGGYTF

V: TRBV2
J: TRBJ1-1
CDR3: CASSESNLGPGAFF

V: TRBV5-5
J: TRBJ1-2
CDR3: CASSLAKNYGYTF

V: TRBV7-8
J: TRBJ1-5
CDR3: CASSTGWNQPQHF

V: TRBV20-1
J: TRBJ1-1
CDR3: CSASDRVETEAFF

V: TRBV10-3
J: TRBJ1-1
CDR3: CAISESVGAEAFF

V: TRBV12-3/TRBV12-4
J: TRBJ2-2
CDR3: CASPRGGLAGGLTGELFF

V: TRBV20-1
J: TRBJ1-2
CDR3: CSASEVLQGPNYGYTF

V: TRBV20-1
J: TRBJ1-5
CDR3: CSARPLGSVGDPQHF

V: TRBV7-9
J: TRBJ2-5
CDR3: CASSQKKYEETQYF

V: TRBV7-9
J: TRBJ2-5
CDR3: CASSLEPGRETQYF

V: TRBV7-7
J: TRBJ2-1
CDR3: CASSPTDLWHGEQFF

V: TRBV21-1
J: TRBJ1-2
CDR3: CASSKKIDRGPGYGYTF

V: TRBV20-1
J: TRBJ2-5
CDR3: CSVILGIRETQYF

V: TRBV19
J: TRBJ2-7
CDR3: CASGGGIGFEQYF

V: TRBV25-1
J: TRBJ1-1
CDR3: CASSGPWDRGPTAFF

V: TRBV6-1
J: TRBJ2-5
CDR3: CASNGGQETQYF

V: TRBV20-1
J: TRBJ2-2
CDR3: CSARPQDTTRTGELFF

V: TRBV4-1
J: TRBJ1-4
CDR3: CASSHRTGEKLFF

V: TRBV5-1
J: TRBJ2-1
CDR3: CASRRDRPDRNEQFF

V: TRBV2
J: TRBJ2-4
CDR3: CASRERDQLEIAKNIQYF

V: TRBV4-2
J: TRBJ2-5
CDR3: CASSQDGGWETQYF

V: TRBV7-6
J: TRBJ1-3
CDR3: CASSSGTGTGNTIYF

V: TRBV21-1
J: TRBJ1-3
CDR3: CASSKIGQGTGNTIYF

V: TRBV6-4
J: TRBJ1-1
CDR3: CASSDSRLGNTEAFF

V: TRBV4-2
J: TRBJ2-5
CDR3: CASAGGLQETQYF

V: TRBV5-6
J: TRBJ1-6
CDR3: CASSFQGAGNSPLHF

V: TRBV10-3
J: TRBJ1-1
CDR3: CAAGRAVNTEAFF

V: TRBV7-9
J: TRBJ2-7
CDR3: CASSRGTQLGYEQYF